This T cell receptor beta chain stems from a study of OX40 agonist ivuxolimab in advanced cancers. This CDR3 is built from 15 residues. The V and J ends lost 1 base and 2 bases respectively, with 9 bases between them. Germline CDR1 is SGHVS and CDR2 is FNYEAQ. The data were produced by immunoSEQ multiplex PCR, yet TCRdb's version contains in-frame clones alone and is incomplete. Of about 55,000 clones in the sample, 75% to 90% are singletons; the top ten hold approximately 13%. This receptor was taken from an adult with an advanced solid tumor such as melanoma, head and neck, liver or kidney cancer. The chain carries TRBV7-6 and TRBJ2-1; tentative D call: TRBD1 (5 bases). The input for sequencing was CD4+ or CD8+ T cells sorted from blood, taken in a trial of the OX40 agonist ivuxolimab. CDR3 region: CASSLGETAYNEQFF. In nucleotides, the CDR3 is TGTGCCAGCAGCTTAGGCGAGACAGCCTACAATGAGCAGTTCTTC.